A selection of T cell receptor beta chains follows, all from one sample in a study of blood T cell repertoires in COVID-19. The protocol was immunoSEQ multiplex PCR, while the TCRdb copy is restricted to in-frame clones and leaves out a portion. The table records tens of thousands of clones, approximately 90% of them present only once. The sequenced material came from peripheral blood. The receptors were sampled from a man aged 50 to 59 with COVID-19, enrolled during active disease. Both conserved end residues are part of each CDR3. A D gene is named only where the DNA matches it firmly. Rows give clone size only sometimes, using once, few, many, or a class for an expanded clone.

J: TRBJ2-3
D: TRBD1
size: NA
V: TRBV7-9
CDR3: CASSPGDREGTDTQYF
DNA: TGTGCCAGCAGCCCAGGGGACAGGGAGGGTACAGATACGCAGTATTTT

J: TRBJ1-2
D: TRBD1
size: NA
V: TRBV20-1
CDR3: CSASVVTGGGYTF
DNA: TGCAGTGCTAGTGTTGTGACAGGGGGTGGCTACACCTTC

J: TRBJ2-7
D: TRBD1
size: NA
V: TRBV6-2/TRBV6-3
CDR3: CASSYPDRAPYEQYF
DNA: TGTGCCAGCAGTTACCCCGACAGGGCCCCCTACGAGCAGTACTTC

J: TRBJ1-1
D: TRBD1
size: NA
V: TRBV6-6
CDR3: CASSYGQGNTEAFF
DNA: TGTGCCAGCAGTTACGGACAGGGCAACACTGAAGCTTTCTTT

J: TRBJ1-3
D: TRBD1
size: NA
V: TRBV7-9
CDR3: CASTPRKEGQRIGNTIYF
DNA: TGTGCCAGCACCCCTCGGAAAGAGGGACAGAGGATTGGAAACACCATATATTTT

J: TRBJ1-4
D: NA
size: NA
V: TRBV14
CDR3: CASSQDWAGINEKLFF
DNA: TGTGCCAGCAGCCAAGATTGGGCAGGGATAAATGAAAAACTGTTTTTT

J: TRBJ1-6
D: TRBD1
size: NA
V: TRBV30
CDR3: CAWTGGRSPLHF
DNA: TGTGCCTGGACAGGGGGCAGGTCACCCCTCCACTTT

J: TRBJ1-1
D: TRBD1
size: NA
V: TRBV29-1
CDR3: CSVEEQTGQGLEDEAFF
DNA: TGCAGCGTTGAAGAACAAACTGGACAGGGGCTCGAGGATGAAGCTTTCTTT

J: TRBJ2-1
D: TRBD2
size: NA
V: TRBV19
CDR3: CASSIPGGPYNEQFF
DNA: TGTGCCAGTAGTATCCCGGGAGGGCCCTACAATGAGCAGTTCTTC

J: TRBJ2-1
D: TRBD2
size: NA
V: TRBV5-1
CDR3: CASSLERLAGVNEQFF
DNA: TGCGCCAGCAGCTTGGAACGGCTAGCGGGAGTCAATGAGCAGTTCTTC

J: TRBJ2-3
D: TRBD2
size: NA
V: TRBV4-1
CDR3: CASSQGLAGVFSGQYF
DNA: TGCGCCAGCAGCCAAGGACTAGCGGGAGTCTTCTCCGGGCAGTATTTT

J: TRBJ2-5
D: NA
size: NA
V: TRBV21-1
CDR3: CASSPGTSAKRETQYF
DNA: TGTGCCAGCAGCCCTGGAACTAGCGCTAAGAGAGAGACCCAGTACTTC

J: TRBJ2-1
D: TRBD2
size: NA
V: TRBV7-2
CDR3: CASSPIAGGSYNEQFF
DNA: TGTGCCAGCAGCCCAATAGCGGGAGGATCCTACAATGAGCAGTTCTTC

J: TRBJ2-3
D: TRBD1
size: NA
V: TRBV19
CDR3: CASSIPTGGRTDTQYF
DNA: TGTGCCAGTAGTATCCCTACAGGGGGAAGGACAGATACGCAGTATTTT

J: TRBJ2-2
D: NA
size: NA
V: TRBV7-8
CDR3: CASSLGASGELFF
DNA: TGTGCCAGCAGCTTAGGAGCTTCCGGGGAGCTGTTTTTT

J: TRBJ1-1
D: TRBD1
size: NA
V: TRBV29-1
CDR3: CSDRTGAAEAFF
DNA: TGCAGCGACCGGACAGGGGCGGCTGAAGCTTTCTTT

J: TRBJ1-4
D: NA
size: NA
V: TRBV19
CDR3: CASSIVRATNEKLFF
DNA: TGTGCCAGTAGTATCGTTAGAGCAACTAATGAAAAACTGTTTTTT

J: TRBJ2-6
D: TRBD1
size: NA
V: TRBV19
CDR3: CASSLLGQGAFSGANVLTF
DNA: TGTGCCAGTAGTCTATTAGGACAGGGGGCGTTCTCTGGGGCCAACGTCCTGACTTTC

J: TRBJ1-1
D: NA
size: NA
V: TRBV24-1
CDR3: CATSDTDTEAFF
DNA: TGTGCCACCAGTGACACAGACACTGAAGCTTTCTTT

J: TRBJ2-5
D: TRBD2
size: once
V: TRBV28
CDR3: CASSATSGGQETQYF
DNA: TGTGCCAGCAGTGCGACTAGCGGGGGACAAGAGACCCAGTACTTC

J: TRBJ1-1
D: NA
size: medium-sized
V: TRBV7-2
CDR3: CASSLDRNTEAFF
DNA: TGTGCCAGCAGCTTGGACAGGAACACTGAAGCTTTCTTT

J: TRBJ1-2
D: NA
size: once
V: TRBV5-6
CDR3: CASSPGVDYGYTF
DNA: TGTGCCAGCAGCCCAGGGGTCGACTATGGCTACACCTTC

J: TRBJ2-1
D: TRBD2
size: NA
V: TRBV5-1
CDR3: CASSLVAGPNEQFF
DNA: TGCGCCAGCAGCTTGGTAGCGGGGCCCAATGAGCAGTTCTTC

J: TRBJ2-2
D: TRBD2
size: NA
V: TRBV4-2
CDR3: CASSQLWGGTSAGELFF
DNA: TGTGCCAGCAGCCAGCTATGGGGTGGGACTAGCGCCGGGGAGCTGTTTTTT

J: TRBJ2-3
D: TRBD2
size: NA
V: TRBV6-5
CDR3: CASSLVAGGPDTQYF
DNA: TGTGCCAGCAGTTTAGTAGCGGGAGGGCCAGATACGCAGTATTTT

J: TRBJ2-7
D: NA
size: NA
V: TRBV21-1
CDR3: CASSTSEQYF
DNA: TGTGCCAGCAGCACCAGCGAGCAGTACTTC

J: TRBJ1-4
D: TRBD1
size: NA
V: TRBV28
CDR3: CASSFRGTGNFEKLFF
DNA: TGTGCCAGCAGTTTTCGAGGGACAGGGAATTTTGAAAAACTGTTTTTT

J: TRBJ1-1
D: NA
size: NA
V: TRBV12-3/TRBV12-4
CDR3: CASSLNSEAFF
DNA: TGTGCCAGCAGTTTGAACAGTGAAGCTTTCTTT

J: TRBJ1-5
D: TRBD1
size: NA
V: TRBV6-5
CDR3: CASSSSPGQGQPQHF
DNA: TGTGCCAGCAGTTCTTCTCCGGGACAGGGGCAGCCCCAGCATTTT

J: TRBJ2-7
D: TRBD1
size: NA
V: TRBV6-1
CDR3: CASSEYPRGSTYEQYF
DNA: TGTGCCAGCAGTGAATACCCCAGGGGGAGTACCTACGAGCAGTACTTC

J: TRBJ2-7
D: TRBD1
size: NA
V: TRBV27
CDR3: CASRTWTGYEQYF
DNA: TGTGCCAGCAGGACATGGACAGGTTACGAGCAGTACTTC

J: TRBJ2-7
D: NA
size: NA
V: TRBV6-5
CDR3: CASSPRGIGSEQYF
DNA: TGTGCCAGCAGTCCTAGGGGCATTGGATCCGAGCAGTACTTC

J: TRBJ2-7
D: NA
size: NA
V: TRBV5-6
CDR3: CASSFSSYEQYF
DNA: TGTGCCAGCAGCTTTAGCAGCTACGAGCAGTACTTC

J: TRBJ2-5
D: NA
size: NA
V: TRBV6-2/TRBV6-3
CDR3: CASSGDRETQYF
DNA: TGTGCCAGCAGTGGCGACAGAGAGACCCAGTACTTC

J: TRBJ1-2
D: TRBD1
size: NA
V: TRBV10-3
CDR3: CAISESRRDSPFRNYGYTF
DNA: TGTGCCATCAGTGAGTCGCGCAGGGACAGTCCTTTTCGTAACTATGGCTACACCTTC

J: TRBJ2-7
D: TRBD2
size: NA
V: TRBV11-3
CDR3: CASSPSGDYEQYF
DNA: TGTGCCAGCAGCCCGAGCGGGGATTACGAGCAGTACTTC

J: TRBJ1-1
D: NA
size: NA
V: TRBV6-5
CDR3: CASTYYARGPNTEAFF
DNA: TGTGCCAGCACTTATTATGCGCGGGGCCCAAACACTGAAGCTTTCTTT

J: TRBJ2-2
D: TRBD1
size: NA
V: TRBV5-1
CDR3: CASSWGQGAPGELFF
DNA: TGCGCCAGCAGCTGGGGACAGGGGGCGCCCGGGGAGCTGTTTTTT

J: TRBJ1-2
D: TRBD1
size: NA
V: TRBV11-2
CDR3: CASSLGNRGDYGYTF
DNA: TGTGCCAGCAGCTTAGGGAACAGGGGGGACTATGGCTACACCTTC

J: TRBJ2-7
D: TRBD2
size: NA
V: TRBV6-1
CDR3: CASSEASGGSYEQYF
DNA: TGTGCCAGCAGTGAAGCTAGCGGGGGCTCCTACGAGCAGTACTTC

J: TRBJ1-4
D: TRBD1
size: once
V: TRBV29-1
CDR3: CSVDQGANEKLFF
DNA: TGCAGCGTTGACCAGGGGGCGAATGAAAAACTGTTTTTT

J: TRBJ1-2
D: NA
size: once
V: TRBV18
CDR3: CASLRQPSYGYTF
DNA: TGTGCCAGCCTTAGACAGCCATCTTATGGCTACACCTTC

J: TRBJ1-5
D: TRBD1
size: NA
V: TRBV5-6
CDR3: CASSLAAGGRQPQHF
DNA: TGTGCCAGCAGCTTGGCGGCAGGGGGGAGGCAGCCCCAGCATTTT

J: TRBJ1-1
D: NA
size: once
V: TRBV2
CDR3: CASSRRTVNTEAFF
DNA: TGTGCCAGCAGCAGGAGGACGGTGAACACTGAAGCTTTCTTT

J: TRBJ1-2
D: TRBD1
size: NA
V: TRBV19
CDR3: CASSKGQGNYGYTF
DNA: TGTGCCAGTAGCAAAGGACAGGGAAACTATGGCTACACCTTC

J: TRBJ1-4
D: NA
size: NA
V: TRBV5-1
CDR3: CASSFAGFEKLFF
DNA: TGCGCCAGCAGCTTCGCAGGATTTGAAAAACTGTTTTTT

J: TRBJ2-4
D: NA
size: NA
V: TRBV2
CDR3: CASSVGGAKNIQYF
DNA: TGTGCCAGCAGTGTTGGGGGGGCCAAAAACATTCAGTACTTC

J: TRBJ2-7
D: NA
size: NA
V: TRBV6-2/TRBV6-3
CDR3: CASSYSIALVYEQYF
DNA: TGTGCCAGCAGTTACTCGATCGCGCTCGTTTACGAGCAGTACTTC

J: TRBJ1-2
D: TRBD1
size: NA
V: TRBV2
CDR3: CASSVRQGENYYGYTF
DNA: TGTGCCAGCAGTGTCCGACAGGGTGAAAATTACTATGGCTACACCTTC

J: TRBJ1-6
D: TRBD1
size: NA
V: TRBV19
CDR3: CASSPTGSVPLHF
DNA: TGTGCCAGTAGTCCGACAGGGTCTGTACCCCTCCACTTT

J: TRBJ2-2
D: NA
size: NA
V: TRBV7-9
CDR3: CASSLVGAVTGELFF
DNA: TGTGCCAGCAGCTTAGTGGGGGCCGTCACCGGGGAGCTGTTTTTT

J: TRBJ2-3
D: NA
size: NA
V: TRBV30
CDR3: CAWSPPDYASTDTQYF
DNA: TGTGCCTGGAGTCCCCCCGACTATGCTAGCACAGATACGCAGTATTTT

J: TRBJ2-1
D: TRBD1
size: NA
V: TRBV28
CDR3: CASSIHGQGPYNEQFF
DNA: TGTGCCAGCAGCATTCACGGACAGGGGCCCTACAATGAGCAGTTCTTC

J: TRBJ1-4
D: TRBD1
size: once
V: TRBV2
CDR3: CASTPDRGRMTNEKLFF
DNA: TGTGCCAGCACCCCGGACAGGGGGCGCATGACTAATGAAAAACTGTTTTTT

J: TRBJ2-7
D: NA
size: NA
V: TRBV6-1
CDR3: CASRGQDPPYEQYF
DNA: TGTGCCAGCAGGGGGCAGGACCCCCCCTACGAGCAGTACTTC